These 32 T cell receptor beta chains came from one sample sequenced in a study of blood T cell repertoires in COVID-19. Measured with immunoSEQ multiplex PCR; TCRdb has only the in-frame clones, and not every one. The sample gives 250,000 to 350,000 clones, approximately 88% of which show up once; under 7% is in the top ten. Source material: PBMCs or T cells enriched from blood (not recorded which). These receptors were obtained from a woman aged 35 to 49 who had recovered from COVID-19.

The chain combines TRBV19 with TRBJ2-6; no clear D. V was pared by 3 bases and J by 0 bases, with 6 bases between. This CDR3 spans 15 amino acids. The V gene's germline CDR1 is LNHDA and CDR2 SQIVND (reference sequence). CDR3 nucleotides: TGTGCCAGTAGTATTACCAGCTCTGGGGCCAACGTCCTGACTTTC. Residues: CASSITSSGANVLTF.

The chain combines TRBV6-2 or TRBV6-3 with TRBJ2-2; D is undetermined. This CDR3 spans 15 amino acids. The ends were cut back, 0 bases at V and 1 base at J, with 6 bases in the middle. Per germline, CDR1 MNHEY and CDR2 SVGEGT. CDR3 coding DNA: TGTGCCAGCAGTTACTCTACTAAGAACACCGGGGAGCTGTTTTTT. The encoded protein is CASSYSTKNTGELFF.

The DNA for the CDR3 is TGTGCCAGCAGCAAAGGAAGGGGCTCCTACGAGCAGTACTTC. As protein: CASSKGRGSYEQYF. The chain carries TRBV21-1 and TRBJ2-7; the listed D gene, TRBD1, was not tested against the DNA. TRBV21-1 is listed as a pseudogene. The CDR3 has 14 amino acids.

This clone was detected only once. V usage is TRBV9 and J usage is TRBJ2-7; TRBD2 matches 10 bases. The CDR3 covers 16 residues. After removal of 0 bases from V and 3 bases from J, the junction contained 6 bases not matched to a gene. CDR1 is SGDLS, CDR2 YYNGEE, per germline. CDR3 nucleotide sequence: TGTGCCAGCAGCGTAGGAACTAGCGGGGACTTCTACGAGCAGTACTTC. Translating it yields CASSVGTSGDFYEQYF.

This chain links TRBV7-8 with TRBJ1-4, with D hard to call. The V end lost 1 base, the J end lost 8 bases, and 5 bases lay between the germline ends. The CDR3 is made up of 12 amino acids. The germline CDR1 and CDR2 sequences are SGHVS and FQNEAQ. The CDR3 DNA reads TGTGCCAGCAGCTTAGACCGGGAAAAACTGTTTTTT. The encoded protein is CASSLDREKLFF.

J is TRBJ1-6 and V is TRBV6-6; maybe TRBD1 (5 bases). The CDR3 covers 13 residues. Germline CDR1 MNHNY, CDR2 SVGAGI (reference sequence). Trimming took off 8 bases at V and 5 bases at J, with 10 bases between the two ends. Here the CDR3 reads CASDDSNNSPLHF. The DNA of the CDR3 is TGTGCCAGCGACGACAGTAATAATTCACCCCTCCACTTT.

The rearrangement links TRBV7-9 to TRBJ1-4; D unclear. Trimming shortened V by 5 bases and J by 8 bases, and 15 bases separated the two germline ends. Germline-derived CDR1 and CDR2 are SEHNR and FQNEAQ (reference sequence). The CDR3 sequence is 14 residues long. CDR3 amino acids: CASSLRGLGEKLFF. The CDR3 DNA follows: TGTGCCAGCAGCCTAAGAGGGTTGGGGGAAAAACTGTTTTTT. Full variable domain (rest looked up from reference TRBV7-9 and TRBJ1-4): DTGVSQNPRHKITKRGQNVTFRCDPISEHNRLYWYRQTLGQGPEFLTYFQNEAQLEKSRLLSDRFSAERPKGSFSTLEIQRTEQGDSAMYLCASSLRGLGEKLFFGSGTQLSVL.

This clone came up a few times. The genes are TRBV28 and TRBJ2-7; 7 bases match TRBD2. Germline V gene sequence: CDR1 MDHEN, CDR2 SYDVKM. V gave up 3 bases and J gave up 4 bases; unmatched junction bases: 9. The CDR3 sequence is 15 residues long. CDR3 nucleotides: TGTGCCAGCAGTTTTGGTAGGCTAGCGGCATACGAGCAGTACTTC. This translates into CASSFGRLAAYEQYF.

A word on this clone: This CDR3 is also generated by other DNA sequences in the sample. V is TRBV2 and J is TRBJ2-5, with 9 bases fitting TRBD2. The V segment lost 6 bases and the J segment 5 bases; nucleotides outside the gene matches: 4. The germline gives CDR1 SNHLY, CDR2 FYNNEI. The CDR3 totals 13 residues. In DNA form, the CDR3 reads TGTGCCAGCAGGCCCACTAGCGGGGAGACCCAGTACTTC. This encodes CASRPTSGETQYF.

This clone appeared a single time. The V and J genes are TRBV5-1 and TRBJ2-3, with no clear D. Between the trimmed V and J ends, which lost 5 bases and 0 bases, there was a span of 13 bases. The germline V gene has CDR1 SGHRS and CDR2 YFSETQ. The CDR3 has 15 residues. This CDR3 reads CASRPDSTSTDTQYF. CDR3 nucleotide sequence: TGCGCCAGCAGGCCCGACTCAACTAGCACAGATACGCAGTATTTT.

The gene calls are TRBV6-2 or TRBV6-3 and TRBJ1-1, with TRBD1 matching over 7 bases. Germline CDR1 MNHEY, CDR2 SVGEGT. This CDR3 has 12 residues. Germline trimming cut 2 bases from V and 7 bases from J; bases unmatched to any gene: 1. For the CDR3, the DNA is TGTGCCAGCAGTTACGACAGGGTTGAAGCTTTCTTT. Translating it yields CASSYDRVEAFF.

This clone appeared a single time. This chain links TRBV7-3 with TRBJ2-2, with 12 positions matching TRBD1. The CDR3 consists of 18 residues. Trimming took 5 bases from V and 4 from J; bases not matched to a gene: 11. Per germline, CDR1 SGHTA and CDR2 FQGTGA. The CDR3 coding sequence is TGTGCCAGCAGCCCCGACGGGACAGGGGGCGCGGGCACCGGGGAGCTGTTTTTT. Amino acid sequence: CASSPDGTGGAGTGELFF.

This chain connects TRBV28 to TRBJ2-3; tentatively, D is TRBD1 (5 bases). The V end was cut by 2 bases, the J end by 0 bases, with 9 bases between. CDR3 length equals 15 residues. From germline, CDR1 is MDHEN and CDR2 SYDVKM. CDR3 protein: CASSLLDTSTDTQYF. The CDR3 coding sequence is TGTGCCAGCAGTTTACTGGACACTAGCACAGATACGCAGTATTTT.

CDR3: CASRPLEGGGYTF. CDR3 in DNA: TGTGCCAGCAGACCTCTTGAAGGAGGAGGCTACACCTTC. V is TRBV27 and J is TRBJ1-2, with D unclear. The V gene's germline CDR1 is MNHEY and CDR2 SMNVEV (reference sequence). V lost 6 bases and J lost 8, with 16 bases in between. CDR3 size: 13 residues.

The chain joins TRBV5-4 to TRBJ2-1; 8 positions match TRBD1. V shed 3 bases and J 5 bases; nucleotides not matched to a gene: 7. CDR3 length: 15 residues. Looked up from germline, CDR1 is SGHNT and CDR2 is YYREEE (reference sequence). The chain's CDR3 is CASSSPKDRDNEQFF. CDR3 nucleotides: TGTGCCAGCAGCTCCCCCAAGGACAGGGACAATGAGCAGTTCTTC.

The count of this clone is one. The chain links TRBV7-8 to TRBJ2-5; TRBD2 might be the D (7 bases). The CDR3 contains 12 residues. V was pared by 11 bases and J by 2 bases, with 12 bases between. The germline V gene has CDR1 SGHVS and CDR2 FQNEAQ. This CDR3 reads CAGGGGQETQYF. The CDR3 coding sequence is TGTGCCGGGGGGGGCGGACAAGAGACCCAGTACTTC.

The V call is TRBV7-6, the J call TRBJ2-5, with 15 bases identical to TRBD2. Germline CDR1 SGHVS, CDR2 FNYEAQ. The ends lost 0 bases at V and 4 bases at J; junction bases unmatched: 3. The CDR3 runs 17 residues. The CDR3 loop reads CASSLAGTSGGLETQYF. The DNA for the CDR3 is TGTGCCAGCAGCTTAGCGGGGACTAGCGGGGGGTTAGAGACCCAGTACTTC.

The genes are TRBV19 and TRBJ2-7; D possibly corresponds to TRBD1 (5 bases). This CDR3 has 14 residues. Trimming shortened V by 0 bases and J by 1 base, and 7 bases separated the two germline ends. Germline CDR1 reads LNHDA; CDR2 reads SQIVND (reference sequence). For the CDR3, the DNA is TGTGCCAGTAGTATAGACCCAGGGTCCTACGAGCAGTACTTC. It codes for CASSIDPGSYEQYF.

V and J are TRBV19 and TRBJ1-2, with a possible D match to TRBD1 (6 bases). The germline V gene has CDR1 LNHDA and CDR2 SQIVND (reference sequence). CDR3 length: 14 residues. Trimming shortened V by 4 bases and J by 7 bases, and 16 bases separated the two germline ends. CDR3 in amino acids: CASSNQQGTGGYTF. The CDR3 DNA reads TGTGCCAGTAGTAATCAACAGGGTACAGGTGGCTACACCTTC.

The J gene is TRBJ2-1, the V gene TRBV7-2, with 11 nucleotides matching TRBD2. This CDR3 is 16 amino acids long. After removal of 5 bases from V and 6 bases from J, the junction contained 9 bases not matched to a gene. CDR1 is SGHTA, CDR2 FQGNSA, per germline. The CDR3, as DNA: TGTGCCAGCAGCCCCGAAAACACTAGCGGGAGCAATGAGCAGTTCTTC. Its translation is CASSPENTSGSNEQFF.

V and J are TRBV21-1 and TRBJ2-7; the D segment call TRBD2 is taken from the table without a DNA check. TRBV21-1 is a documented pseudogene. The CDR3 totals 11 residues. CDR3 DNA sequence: TGTGCCAGCAGCAAACTCTACGAGCAGTACTTC. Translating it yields CASSKLYEQYF.

This CDR3 reads CASSLPGIIYEQYF. Written as DNA, the CDR3 is TGTGCCAGCAGCTTACCCGGGATCATCTACGAGCAGTACTTC. This chain connects TRBV11-2 to TRBJ2-7; D perhaps matches TRBD2 (5 bases). The V gene's germline CDR1 is SGHAT and CDR2 FQNNGV. The CDR3 sequence is 14 residues long. The V and J ends lost 2 bases and 3 bases respectively, with 11 bases between them.

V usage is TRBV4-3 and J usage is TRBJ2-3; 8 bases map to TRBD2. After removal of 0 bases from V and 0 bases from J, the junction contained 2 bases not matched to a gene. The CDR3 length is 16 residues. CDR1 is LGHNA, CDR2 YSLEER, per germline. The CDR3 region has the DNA TGCGCCAGCAGCCAAGATCGACTAGCGAGCACAGATACGCAGTATTTT. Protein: CASSQDRLASTDTQYF.

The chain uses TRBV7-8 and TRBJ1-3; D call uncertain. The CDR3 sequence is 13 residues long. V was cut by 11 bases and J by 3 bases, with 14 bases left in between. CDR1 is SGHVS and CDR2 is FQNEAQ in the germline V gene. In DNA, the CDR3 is TGTGCCTCCCACCCAGGTGGTGGAAACACCATATATTTT. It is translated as CASHPGGGNTIYF.

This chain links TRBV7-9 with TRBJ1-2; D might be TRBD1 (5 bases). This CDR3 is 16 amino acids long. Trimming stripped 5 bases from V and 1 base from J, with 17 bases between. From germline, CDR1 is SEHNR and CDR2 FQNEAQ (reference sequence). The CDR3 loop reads CASSEGGAGLNYGYTF. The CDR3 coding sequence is TGTGCCAGCAGCGAAGGAGGGGCAGGGCTTAACTATGGCTACACCTTC.

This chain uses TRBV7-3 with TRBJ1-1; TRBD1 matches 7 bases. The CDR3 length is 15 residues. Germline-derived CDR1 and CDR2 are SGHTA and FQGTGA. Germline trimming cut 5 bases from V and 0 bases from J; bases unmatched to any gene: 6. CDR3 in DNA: TGTGCCAGCAGCGCCACAGGGGCTTTGAACACTGAAGCTTTCTTT. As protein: CASSATGALNTEAFF.

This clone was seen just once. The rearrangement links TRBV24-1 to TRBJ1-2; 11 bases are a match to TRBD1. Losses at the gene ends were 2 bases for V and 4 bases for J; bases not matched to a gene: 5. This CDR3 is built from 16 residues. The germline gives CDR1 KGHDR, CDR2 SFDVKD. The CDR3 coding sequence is TGTGCCACCAGTGATTGGGGGACAGGGGGAGTCTATGGCTACACCTTC. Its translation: CATSDWGTGGVYGYTF.

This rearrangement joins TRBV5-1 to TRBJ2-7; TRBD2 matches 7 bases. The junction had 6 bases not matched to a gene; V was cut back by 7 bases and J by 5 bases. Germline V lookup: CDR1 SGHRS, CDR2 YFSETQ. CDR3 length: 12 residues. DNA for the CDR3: TGCGCCAGCCGCAGCGGGATGGACGAGCAGTACTTC. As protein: CASRSGMDEQYF.

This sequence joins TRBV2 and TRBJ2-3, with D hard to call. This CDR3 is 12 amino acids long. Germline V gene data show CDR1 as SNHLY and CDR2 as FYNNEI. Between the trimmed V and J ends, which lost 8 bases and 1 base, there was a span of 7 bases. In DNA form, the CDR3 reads TGTGCCAGCGGCACAGGCACAGATACGCAGTATTTT. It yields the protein CASGTGTDTQYF.

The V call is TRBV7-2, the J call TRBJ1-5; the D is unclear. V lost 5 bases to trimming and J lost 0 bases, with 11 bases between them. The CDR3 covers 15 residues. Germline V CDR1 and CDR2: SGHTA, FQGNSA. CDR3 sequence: CASSPNRLSNQPQHF. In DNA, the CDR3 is TGTGCCAGCAGCCCGAACCGACTTAGCAATCAGCCCCAGCATTTT.

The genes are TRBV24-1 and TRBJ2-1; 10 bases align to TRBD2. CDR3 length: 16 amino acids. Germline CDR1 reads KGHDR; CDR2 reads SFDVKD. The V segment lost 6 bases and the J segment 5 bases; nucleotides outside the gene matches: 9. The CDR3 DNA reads TGTGCCACCAGTTCCACGACTAGCGGGCTAAACAATGAGCAGTTCTTC. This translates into CATSSTTSGLNNEQFF.

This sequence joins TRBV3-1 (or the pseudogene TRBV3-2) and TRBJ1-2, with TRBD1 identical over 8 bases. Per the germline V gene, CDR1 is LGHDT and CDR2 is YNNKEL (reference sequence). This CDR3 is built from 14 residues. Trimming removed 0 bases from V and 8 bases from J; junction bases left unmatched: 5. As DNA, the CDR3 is TGTGCCAGCAGCCAAGATCTAACAGGGGGAGGCTACACCTTC. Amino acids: CASSQDLTGGGYTF.